Included here is one TCR beta chain sequence, with context. The CDR3 totals 16 residues. Losses at the gene ends were 3 bases for V and 3 bases for J; bases not matched to a gene: 10. Germline V gene lookup returns CDR1 SGDLS and CDR2 YYNGEE. Original processing methods: Reference gene primer amplification in the assay estimated nucleated cell counts. TCRdb's table, derived via immunoSEQ multiplex PCR, lists solely in-frame clones and lacks some. V, J and clone size derive from that table, while D and trimming were established from the DNA sequence. The top ten clones hold around 10% of a sample with some 200,000 clones, approximately 80% of them seen once. The sample is drawn from a study of blood T cell repertoires in COVID-19. Overall study context: Collection of acute and convalescent COVID-19 samples took place in the United States, Italy and Spain.

In assigning cohorts, the study relied on participant-reported clinical history. The chain uses TRBV9 and TRBJ2-7; the match to TRBD2 covers 9 bases. The TCR was taken from a woman aged 45-60 years with acute COVID-19. The sample consisted of PBMCs or T cells enriched from blood (not recorded which). CDR3 nucleotide sequence: TGTGCCAGCAGCGACCCCTCCGCGGGAGGGGTCTACGAGCAGTACTTC. Its translation is CASSDPSAGGVYEQYF.